The rows below give T cell receptor beta chains drawn from one sample of a study of OX40 agonist ivuxolimab in advanced cancers. The protocol was immunoSEQ multiplex PCR, while the TCRdb copy is restricted to in-frame clones and leaves out a portion. Here the sample spans 95,000 to 100,000 clones, about 80% being singletons. Source: CD4+ or CD8+ T cells sorted from blood, taken in a trial of the OX40 agonist ivuxolimab. The receptors derive from an adult with an advanced solid tumor such as melanoma, head and neck, liver or kidney cancer. Both conserved end residues are part of each CDR3. The D gene is left open where the match is weak. The size entry is marked missing in some rows and otherwise reads once, few, many or a size class.

CDR3: CASLQGNYGYTF
DNA: TGTGCCAGCTTACAGGGGAACTATGGCTACACCTTC
size: .
D: TRBD1
J: TRBJ1-2
V: TRBV28

CDR3: CASSLGQSTDTQYF
DNA: TGTGCCAGCAGCTTGGGACAAAGCACAGATACGCAGTATTTT
size: .
D: .
J: TRBJ2-3
V: TRBV11-1

CDR3: CASNTDGARRGYF
DNA: TGTGCCAGCAATACCGACGGGGCTCGACGGGGGTATTTT
size: .
D: .
J: TRBJ2-3
V: TRBV6-5

CDR3: CASSYWNTQYF
DNA: TGTGCCAGCAGTTATTGGAATACGCAGTATTTT
size: .
D: .
J: TRBJ2-3
V: TRBV27

CDR3: CASSPQQGDPREQYF
DNA: TGTGCCAGTAGTCCTCAACAGGGCGACCCACGCGAGCAGTACTTC
size: few
D: .
J: TRBJ2-7
V: TRBV19

CDR3: CASSQDSRGRYGYTF
DNA: TGCGCCAGCAGCCAAGATTCCAGGGGCAGGTATGGCTACACCTTC
size: .
D: .
J: TRBJ1-2
V: TRBV4-3

CDR3: CASSKKRTGNTEAFF
DNA: TGTGCCAGCAGCAAAAAACGGACGGGAAACACTGAAGCTTTCTTT
size: .
D: .
J: TRBJ1-1
V: TRBV21-1

CDR3: CASSLKETQYF
DNA: TGCGCCAGCAGCTTAAAGGAGACCCAGTACTTC
size: .
D: .
J: TRBJ2-5
V: TRBV5-1

CDR3: CASSDRLNTEAFF
DNA: TGCGCCAGCAGTGACAGATTGAACACTGAAGCTTTCTTT
size: .
D: .
J: TRBJ1-1
V: TRBV10-1

CDR3: CASSLATNTGELFF
DNA: TGTGCCAGCAGCTTAGCCACAAACACCGGGGAGCTGTTTTTT
size: .
D: .
J: TRBJ2-2
V: TRBV7-7

CDR3: CASSQWSTGGNTIYF
DNA: TGTGCCAGCAGCCAATGGTCAACAGGAGGAAACACCATATATTTT
size: .
D: .
J: TRBJ1-3
V: TRBV16

CDR3: CASSSRTSGRVTYEQYF
DNA: TGTGCCAGCAGCTCAAGGACTAGCGGGAGGGTTACCTACGAGCAGTACTTC
size: few
D: TRBD2
J: TRBJ2-7
V: TRBV7-2

CDR3: CASRPSGRRNEQFF
DNA: TGTGCCAGCAGGCCTAGCGGGAGGCGCAATGAGCAGTTCTTC
size: .
D: TRBD2
J: TRBJ2-1
V: TRBV28

CDR3: CASSQVGLVAPDTQYF
DNA: TGCGCCAGCAGCCAAGTCGGACTAGTCGCACCAGATACGCAGTATTTT
size: few
D: TRBD2
J: TRBJ2-3
V: TRBV4-1

CDR3: CASSLARQSEAFF
DNA: TGTGCCAGCAGCTTAGCACGGCAATCTGAAGCTTTCTTT
size: .
D: .
J: TRBJ1-1
V: TRBV7-9

CDR3: CASSRSYSGNTIYF
DNA: TGTGCCAGCAGCCGATCTTATTCTGGAAACACCATATATTTT
size: .
D: .
J: TRBJ1-3
V: TRBV28

CDR3: CASRERSGGDTQYF
DNA: TGTGCCAGCAGGGAACGATCGGGAGGAGATACGCAGTATTTT
size: .
D: TRBD2
J: TRBJ2-3
V: TRBV25-1

CDR3: CASTPRRGQGGETQYF
DNA: TGTGCCAGTACCCCCAGGAGGGGACAGGGAGGAGAGACCCAGTACTTC
size: .
D: TRBD1
J: TRBJ2-5
V: TRBV19

CDR3: CASSDRTSTDTQYF
DNA: TGTGCCAGCTCAGACAGAACTAGCACAGATACGCAGTATTTT
size: .
D: .
J: TRBJ2-3
V: TRBV18

CDR3: CASTGMAGGSYTF
DNA: TGTGCCAGTACGGGGATGGCAGGGGGCAGCTACACCTTC
size: .
D: TRBD1
J: TRBJ1-2
V: TRBV19

CDR3: CASSYEGGRRYF
DNA: TGTGCCAGCAGTTACGAGGGAGGCCGGCGGTACTTC
size: once
D: .
J: TRBJ2-7
V: TRBV6-6

CDR3: CASLLTGRPDETQYF
DNA: TGCGCCAGCCTCCTAACCGGCCGCCCGGATGAGACCCAGTACTTC
size: .
D: .
J: TRBJ2-5
V: TRBV5-1

CDR3: CAWSVGSETQYF
DNA: TGTGCCTGGAGTGTAGGCTCGGAGACCCAGTACTTC
size: .
D: .
J: TRBJ2-5
V: TRBV30

CDR3: CASSRVAGGTDTQYF
DNA: TGTGCCAGCAGTAGGGTCGCCGGGGGCACAGATACGCAGTATTTT
size: few
D: .
J: TRBJ2-3
V: TRBV6-1

CDR3: CAWRGSGRGSQYF
DNA: TGTGCCTGGAGGGGAAGCGGGAGAGGCAGCCAGTACTTC
size: once
D: TRBD2
J: TRBJ2-7
V: TRBV30

CDR3: CASSQPWDSAYEQYF
DNA: TGCGCCAGCAGTCAACCTTGGGACAGCGCCTACGAGCAGTACTTC
size: .
D: TRBD1
J: TRBJ2-7
V: TRBV23-1

CDR3: CATSTRGSRQPQHF
DNA: TGTGCCACCAGCACCAGGGGGTCTCGTCAGCCCCAGCATTTT
size: few
D: TRBD1
J: TRBJ1-5
V: TRBV15

CDR3: CASSPATGSGHEQYF
DNA: TGTGCCAGCTCACCTGCGACAGGGAGTGGCCACGAGCAGTACTTC
size: .
D: TRBD1
J: TRBJ2-7
V: TRBV18

CDR3: CASHQSSGNTIYF
DNA: TGTGCCAGTCATCAGAGCTCTGGAAACACCATATATTTT
size: .
D: .
J: TRBJ1-3
V: TRBV19

CDR3: CASSPGTYPYEQYF
DNA: TGTGCCAGCAGCCCAGGGACCTACCCCTACGAGCAGTACTTC
size: once
D: .
J: TRBJ2-7
V: TRBV5-4

CDR3: CASSPRGETAYNEQFF
DNA: TGTGCCAGCTCACCCCGAGGGGAAACCGCCTACAATGAGCAGTTCTTC
size: .
D: .
J: TRBJ2-1
V: TRBV18

CDR3: CASSVSQGNEKLFF
DNA: TGTGCCAGCAGCGTAAGTCAGGGAAATGAAAAACTGTTTTTT
size: few
D: .
J: TRBJ1-4
V: TRBV9

CDR3: CASSVRGSTDTQYF
DNA: TGTGCCAGCAGCGTTAGGGGAAGCACAGATACGCAGTATTTT
size: .
D: .
J: TRBJ2-3
V: TRBV9

CDR3: CASSLVGGAWGNQPQHF
DNA: TGTGCCAGCAGCTTGGTTGGGGGAGCGTGGGGCAATCAGCCCCAGCATTTT
size: .
D: .
J: TRBJ1-5
V: TRBV5-8

CDR3: CASSPRPWTGTNTGELFF
DNA: TGTGCCAGCTCACCACGTCCCTGGACAGGGACGAACACCGGGGAGCTGTTTTTT
size: once
D: TRBD1
J: TRBJ2-2
V: TRBV18

CDR3: CASSLYGGPLHF
DNA: TGTGCCAGCAGTTTATACGGGGGACCCCTCCACTTT
size: once
D: .
J: TRBJ1-6
V: TRBV27

CDR3: CASSQGANKNTEAFF
DNA: TGCGCCAGCAGTCAAGGGGCTAACAAGAACACTGAAGCTTTCTTT
size: .
D: .
J: TRBJ1-1
V: TRBV5-1

CDR3: CASSLFASGTYNEQFF
DNA: TGTGCCAGCAGTTTATTCGCTAGCGGTACCTACAATGAGCAGTTCTTC
size: .
D: TRBD2
J: TRBJ2-1
V: TRBV28

CDR3: CASSPTREKYEQYF
DNA: TGTGCCAGCTCACCAACCCGGGAGAAATACGAGCAGTACTTC
size: .
D: .
J: TRBJ2-7
V: TRBV18

CDR3: CASRVTGGDTEAFF
DNA: TGTGCCAGCAGAGTGACAGGGGGTGACACTGAAGCTTTCTTT
size: .
D: TRBD1
J: TRBJ1-1
V: TRBV27

CDR3: CASGLAGSGETQYF
DNA: TGTGCCAGTGGACTAGCGGGGTCCGGGGAGACCCAGTACTTC
size: once
D: TRBD2
J: TRBJ2-5
V: TRBV6-5

CDR3: CASSFWGRGRTYEQYF
DNA: TGTGCCAGCAGCTTTTGGGGGCGGGGGCGCACCTACGAGCAGTACTTC
size: .
D: .
J: TRBJ2-7
V: TRBV28

CDR3: CASSLWSNTGELFF
DNA: TGTGCCAGCAGCCTCTGGTCGAACACCGGGGAGCTGTTTTTT
size: .
D: .
J: TRBJ2-2
V: TRBV14

CDR3: CASSLLESTGELFF
DNA: TGTGCCAGCTCACTACTAGAGAGCACCGGGGAGCTGTTTTTT
size: .
D: .
J: TRBJ2-2
V: TRBV18

CDR3: CASSVGLAGGSDTQYF
DNA: TGTGCCAGCAGCGTAGGGCTAGCGGGGGGATCAGATACGCAGTATTTT
size: .
D: TRBD2
J: TRBJ2-3
V: TRBV9

CDR3: CASSQTRTGELFF
DNA: TGTGCCAGCAGTCAGACCCGCACCGGGGAGCTGTTTTTT
size: .
D: .
J: TRBJ2-2
V: TRBV7-2

CDR3: CAISTGLAGSSGANVLTF
DNA: TGTGCCATCAGTACTGGACTAGCGGGTTCCTCTGGGGCCAACGTCCTGACTTTC
size: .
D: TRBD2
J: TRBJ2-6
V: TRBV10-3

CDR3: CASSPQTGDTETQYF
DNA: TGTGCCAGCTCACCCCAAACAGGGGATACGGAGACCCAGTACTTC
size: .
D: TRBD1
J: TRBJ2-5
V: TRBV18

CDR3: CASSLGQGGAEQYF
DNA: TGTGCCAGCAGCTTGGGACAGGGGGGGGCCGAGCAGTACTTC
size: .
D: TRBD1
J: TRBJ2-7
V: TRBV7-2

CDR3: CASSFEGSGSPLHF
DNA: TGCGCCAGCAGCTTTGAGGGGTCAGGCTCACCCCTCCACTTT
size: .
D: .
J: TRBJ1-6
V: TRBV5-1

CDR3: CASSLGRLAGGQTETQYF
DNA: TGTGCCAGCAGCTTAGGGAGACTAGCGGGGGGCCAAACCGAGACCCAGTACTTC
size: .
D: TRBD2
J: TRBJ2-5
V: TRBV7-9

CDR3: CASSLDPPTSGNTIYF
DNA: TGCGCCAGCAGCTTGGACCCCCCGACCTCTGGAAACACCATATATTTT
size: .
D: .
J: TRBJ1-3
V: TRBV5-1

CDR3: CASSSRGGLFGEQFF
DNA: TGTGCCAGCAGTTCGCGGGGTGGGCTATTCGGTGAGCAGTTCTTC
size: once
D: .
J: TRBJ2-1
V: TRBV6-5

CDR3: CASRPGTVMNTEAFF
DNA: TGTGCCAGCAGACCCGGGACAGTCATGAACACTGAAGCTTTCTTT
size: .
D: TRBD1
J: TRBJ1-1
V: TRBV7-9

CDR3: CASSQDLRGYQETQYF
DNA: TGTGCCAGCAGCCAAGATCTGAGGGGGTACCAAGAGACCCAGTACTTC
size: .
D: .
J: TRBJ2-5
V: TRBV4-2

CDR3: CAWNRGYSPLHF
DNA: TGTGCCTGGAATCGTGGGTATTCACCCCTCCACTTT
size: .
D: .
J: TRBJ1-6
V: TRBV30

CDR3: CASSAGTGYNEQFF
DNA: TGTGCCAGCAGTGCCGGGACAGGCTACAATGAGCAGTTCTTC
size: once
D: TRBD1
J: TRBJ2-1
V: TRBV2